Sequencing of this T cell receptor (beta chain) was carried out in a study of T cell changes during pregnancy in multiple sclerosis. Libraries were prepared by immunoSEQ multiplex PCR; TCRdb keeps only in-frame clonotypes and omits some of them. The table includes around 130,000 clones, around 97% detected once. This receptor was obtained from a female donor with multiple sclerosis, enrolled in a pregnancy study. The sequencing used peripheral blood, collected after pregnancy.

CDR3 nucleotides: TGTGCCAGCAGCTCCCCAATGACTAGCGGGAGGAGGGAGCAGTACTTC. Residues: CASSSPMTSGRREQYF. The V call is TRBV5-4, the J call TRBJ2-7, with TRBD2 identical over 13 bases. The germline V gene encodes CDR1 SGHNT and CDR2 YYREEE (reference sequence). Trimming at V came to 3 bases and at J to 7 bases, leaving 10 bases not matched to a gene. CDR3 size: 16 residues.